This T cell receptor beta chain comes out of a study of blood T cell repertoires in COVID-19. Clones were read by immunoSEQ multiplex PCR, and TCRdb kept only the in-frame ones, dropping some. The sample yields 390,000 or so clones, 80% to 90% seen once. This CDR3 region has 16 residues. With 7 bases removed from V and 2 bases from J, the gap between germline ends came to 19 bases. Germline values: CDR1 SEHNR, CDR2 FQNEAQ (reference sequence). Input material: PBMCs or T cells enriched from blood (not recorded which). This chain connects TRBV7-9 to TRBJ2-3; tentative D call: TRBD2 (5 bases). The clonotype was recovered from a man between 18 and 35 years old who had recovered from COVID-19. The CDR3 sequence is CASTPRRDPFTDTQYF. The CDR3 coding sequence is TGTGCCAGCACCCCCCGACGGGATCCTTTCACAGATACGCAGTATTTT.